The sequence of this T cell receptor beta chain was determined in a study of cytomegalovirus exposure and HLA in healthy donors. Whole-study findings and limits: The authors excluded some V segments, including TRBV6-2 and TRBV6-3, as indistinguishable.

The germline gives CDR1 MNHNS, CDR2 SASEGT. The CDR3 extends over 14 amino acids. The ends lost 3 bases at V and 7 bases at J; junction bases unmatched: 3. Both 60 Vbeta primers and 13 Jbeta primers went into the PCR. Only in-frame clones appear in the TCRdb table, and some are missing; sequencing was by immunoSEQ multiplex PCR. The sample lists around 45,000 clones; about half were seen once. This clone was seen once. Antigen unknown. The V gene is TRBV6-1, the J gene TRBJ1-4; 9 nucleotides agree with TRBD1. The TCR was taken from a man aged 60-69 years in good health and CMV-seronegative. Sequenced: PBMCs. For the CDR3, the DNA is TGTGCCAGCAGTGAGGGGACAGGGAGTGAAAAACTGTTTTTT. It is translated as CASSEGTGSEKLFF.